The 17 T cell receptor beta chains in this list originate from one sample, sequenced in a study of T-cell memory formation after mild COVID-19. TCRdb reprocessed the 5' RACE reads via MiXCR and lists one record per CDR3 protein. Here the sample spans 150,000 to 200,000 distinct CDR3 sequences, about 21% being singletons. The sequenced sample was PBMCs or a T cell subset sorted from them (not recorded which). The receptor source for this set is an adult woman who had mild COVID-19 (a few samples of this study predate the infection). Cell type and time point are not known.

The chain links TRBV4-3 to TRBJ2-7; TRBD2 matches at 9 bases. CDR3 length equals 17 residues. V trimming: 0 bases; J trimming: 1 base; junction bases outside the gene matches: 7. Germline CDR1 is LGHNA and CDR2 is YSLEER. In DNA, the CDR3 is TGCGCCAGCAGCCAAGAGGTAGCGGGAGCTTTGTCCTACGAGCAGTACTTC. This codes for CASSQEVAGALSYEQYF.

This clonotype was counted a few times. The V gene is TRBV24-1, the J gene TRBJ2-2, with 7 bases matching TRBD2. The CDR3 sequence is 18 residues long. The V and J ends lost 3 bases and 6 bases, in that order; junction bases with no gene match: 15. Germline assignment: CDR1 KGHDR and CDR2 SFDVKD. CDR3 amino acids: CATSDTPGLSLPPGELFF. The CDR3 coding sequence is TGTGCCACCAGTGATACACCGGGACTAAGTCTACCCCCCGGGGAGCTGTTTTTT.

The chain employs TRBV12-3 or TRBV12-4 and TRBJ2-1; no firm D call. This CDR3 is built from 12 residues. V shed 8 bases and J shed 0 bases, with 5 bases lying between them. Here the CDR3 reads CASESSYNEQFF. CDR3 sequence (DNA): TGTGCCAGCGAGAGCTCCTACAATGAGCAGTTCTTC.

This chain connects TRBV25-1 to TRBJ1-4; 7 nucleotides line up with TRBD1. The CDR3 consists of 15 residues. The junction had 5 bases not matched to a gene; V was cut back by 2 bases and J by 5 bases. In germline, CDR1 is MGHDK, CDR2 SYGVNS. CDR3 nucleotides: TGTGCCAGCAGTGAACCGGGGACAGAGAATGAAAAACTGTTTTTT. Translation: CASSEPGTENEKLFF.

The J gene is TRBJ2-1, the V gene TRBV24-1; tentative D call: TRBD2 (6 bases). The CDR3 covers 12 residues. Looked up from germline, CDR1 is KGHDR and CDR2 is SFDVKD. Trimming stripped 11 bases from V and 4 bases from J, with 11 bases between. The CDR3 loop is CAIGRAYNEQFF. CDR3 DNA: TGTGCCATCGGGAGAGCTTACAATGAGCAGTTCTTC.

The CDR3 bases are TGCGCCAGCAGCCAAGGTCAGGGCCATCAGCCCCAGCATTTT. Encoded protein: CASSQGQGHQPQHF. This chain joins TRBV4-1 and TRBJ1-5; tentative D call: TRBD1 (5 bases). V was shortened by 1 base and J by 5 bases, with 9 bases between the two germline ends. The CDR3 runs to 14 residues. Germline assignment: CDR1 MGHRA and CDR2 YSYEKL.

This rearrangement joins TRBV19 to TRBJ2-1; 8 nucleotides align to TRBD2. The V gene end was trimmed by 5 bases and the J gene end by 4 bases; junction bases not matched to a gene: 4. Germline V gene lookup returns CDR1 LNHDA and CDR2 SQIVND (reference sequence). The length of the CDR3 is 14 residues. The CDR3 reads CASSDGGDYNEQFF. The DNA for the CDR3 is TGTGCCAGTAGTGACGGGGGGGATTACAATGAGCAGTTCTTC. Filled out from reference TRBV19 and TRBJ2-1, the complete variable domain reads DGGITQSPKYLFRKEGQNVTLSCEQNLNHDAMYWYRQDPGQGLRLIYYSQIVNDFQKGDIAEGYSVSREKKESFPLTVTSAQKNPTAFYLCASSDGGDYNEQFFGPGTRLTVL.

Concerning this clonotype itself: It may be a read error: a sequence one base away is much more abundant. The gene calls are TRBV7-9 and TRBJ1-1, with D perhaps TRBD1 (6 bases). V was clipped by 9 bases and J by 4 bases, with 9 bases between them. The CDR3 runs to 11 residues. In germline, CDR1 is SEHNR, CDR2 FQNEAQ (reference sequence). CDR3 region: CARSRGTEAFF. CDR3 coding DNA: TGTGCCAGAAGCAGGGGCACTGAAGCTTTCTTT.

V is TRBV28 and J is TRBJ2-3; 8 bases fit TRBD2. There are 16 residues in the CDR3. Germline values: CDR1 MDHEN, CDR2 SYDVKM. Trimming took 2 bases from V and 5 from J; bases not matched to a gene: 9. CDR3 DNA: TGTGCCAGCAGTTTAACTAGCGGACCCCGTGGAGATACGCAGTATTTT. Its protein is CASSLTSGPRGDTQYF.

The chain uses TRBV20-1 and TRBJ2-4; D not resolved. V was shortened by 1 base and J by 0 bases, with 13 bases between the two germline ends. Germline V gene data show CDR1 as DFQATT and CDR2 as SNEGSKA (reference sequence). CDR3 length equals 16 residues. The CDR3 DNA sequence: TGCAGTGCTAGAGGTTACGGACCGCTAGCCAAAAACATTCAGTACTTC. Protein product: CSARGYGPLAKNIQYF.

This chain links TRBV11-1 with TRBJ2-7, with D tentatively TRBD1 (6 bases). V dropped 4 bases and J dropped 6 bases, with 16 bases sitting between them. Looked up from germline, CDR1 is SGHAT and CDR2 is FQDESV (reference sequence). The CDR3 covers 14 residues. The CDR3 nucleotides are TGTGCCAGCAGCTCAACCGGGACACCGGGCGAGCAGTACTTC. Protein product: CASSSTGTPGEQYF.

This chain connects TRBV7-8 to TRBJ2-3; either TRBD1 or TRBD2 may supply D (5 bases each). Germline assignment: CDR1 SGHVS and CDR2 FQNEAQ. The CDR3 is 16 residues long. The V and J ends lost 4 bases and 6 bases respectively, with 20 bases between them. CDR3 DNA sequence: TGTGCCAGCAGCTCCAGTCGGGACCCATCTTCGGATACGCAGTATTTT. This sequence encodes CASSSSRDPSSDTQYF. The variable domain in full, completed from reference TRBV7-8 and TRBJ2-3, reads GAGVSQSPRYKVAKRGQDVALRCDPISGHVSLFWYQQALGQGPEFLTYFQNEAQLDKSGLPSDRFFAERPEGSVSTLKIQRTQQEDSAVYLCASSSSRDPSSDTQYFGPGTRLTVL.

The CDR3 DNA reads as TGTGCCAGCCGTGGGGGCGCGGATGAAGCTTTCTTT. Amino acid sequence: CASRGGADEAFF. The rearrangement uses TRBV19 and TRBJ1-1; weak D call: TRBD1 (6 bases). The length of the CDR3 is 12 residues. The germline V and J ends were trimmed by 9 bases and 7 bases, with 15 bases remaining between them. Germline values: CDR1 LNHDA, CDR2 SQIVND (reference sequence).

The chain employs TRBV27 and TRBJ2-7; perhaps TRBD1 as D (6 bases). This CDR3 is 14 amino acids long. V dropped 3 bases and J dropped 3 bases, with 12 bases sitting between them. Germline V CDR1 and CDR2: MNHEY, SMNVEV (reference sequence). The CDR3 spells CASSFREGVYEQYF. As DNA, the CDR3 is TGTGCCAGCAGTTTCAGAGAGGGGGTCTACGAGCAGTACTTC.

This clonotype was found a few times. V and J are TRBV7-9 and TRBJ1-4; maybe TRBD1 (5 bases). V lost 2 bases to trimming and J lost 6 bases, with 13 bases between them. CDR3 length: 15 residues. The germline CDR1 and CDR2 sequences are SEHNR and FQNEAQ (reference sequence). The CDR3 here is CASSLLGAGDEKLFF. CDR3 DNA: TGTGCCAGCAGCTTACTCGGGGCCGGGGATGAAAAACTGTTTTTT.

The chain links TRBV11-2 to TRBJ2-3, with D perhaps TRBD2 (5 bases). In germline, CDR1 is SGHAT, CDR2 FQNNGV. The CDR3 totals 12 residues. The V end was cut by 11 bases, the J end by 4 bases, with 13 bases between. CDR3 nucleotide sequence: TGTGCCCTCCTGGGAGCCCCAGATACGCAGTATTTT. This encodes CALLGAPDTQYF. Variable domain in full (rest from reference TRBV11-2 and TRBJ2-3): EAGVAQSPRYKIIEKRQSVAFWCNPISGHATLYWYQQILGQGPKLLIQFQNNGVVDDSQLPKDRFSAERLKGVDSTLKIQPAKLEDSAVYLCALLGAPDTQYFGPGTRLTVL.

A few counts support this clonotype. This chain uses TRBV6-5 with TRBJ1-2, with TRBD1 identical over 9 bases. Germline V gives CDR1 MNHEY, CDR2 SVGAGI. The CDR3 has 16 residues. V dropped 6 bases and J dropped 0; count of bases not matched to a gene: 8. The CDR3 sequence: CASSFIYRGPNYGYTF. The CDR3, as DNA: TGTGCCAGCAGCTTCATCTACAGGGGGCCTAACTATGGCTACACCTTC.